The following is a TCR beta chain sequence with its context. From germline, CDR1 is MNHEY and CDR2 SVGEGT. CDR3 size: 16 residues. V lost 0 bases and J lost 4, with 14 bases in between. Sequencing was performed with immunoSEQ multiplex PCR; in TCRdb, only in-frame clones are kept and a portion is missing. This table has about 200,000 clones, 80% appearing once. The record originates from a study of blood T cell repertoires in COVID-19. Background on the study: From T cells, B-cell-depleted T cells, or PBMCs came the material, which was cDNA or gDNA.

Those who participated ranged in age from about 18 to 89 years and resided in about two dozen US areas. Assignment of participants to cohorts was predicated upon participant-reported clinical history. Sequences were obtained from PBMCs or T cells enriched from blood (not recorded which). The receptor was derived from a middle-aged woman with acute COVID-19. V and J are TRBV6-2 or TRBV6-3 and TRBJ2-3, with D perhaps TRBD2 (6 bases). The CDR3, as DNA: TGTGCCAGCAGTTACTCGCGGGGCCTGACGTCAGATACGCAGTATTTT. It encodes CASSYSRGLTSDTQYF.